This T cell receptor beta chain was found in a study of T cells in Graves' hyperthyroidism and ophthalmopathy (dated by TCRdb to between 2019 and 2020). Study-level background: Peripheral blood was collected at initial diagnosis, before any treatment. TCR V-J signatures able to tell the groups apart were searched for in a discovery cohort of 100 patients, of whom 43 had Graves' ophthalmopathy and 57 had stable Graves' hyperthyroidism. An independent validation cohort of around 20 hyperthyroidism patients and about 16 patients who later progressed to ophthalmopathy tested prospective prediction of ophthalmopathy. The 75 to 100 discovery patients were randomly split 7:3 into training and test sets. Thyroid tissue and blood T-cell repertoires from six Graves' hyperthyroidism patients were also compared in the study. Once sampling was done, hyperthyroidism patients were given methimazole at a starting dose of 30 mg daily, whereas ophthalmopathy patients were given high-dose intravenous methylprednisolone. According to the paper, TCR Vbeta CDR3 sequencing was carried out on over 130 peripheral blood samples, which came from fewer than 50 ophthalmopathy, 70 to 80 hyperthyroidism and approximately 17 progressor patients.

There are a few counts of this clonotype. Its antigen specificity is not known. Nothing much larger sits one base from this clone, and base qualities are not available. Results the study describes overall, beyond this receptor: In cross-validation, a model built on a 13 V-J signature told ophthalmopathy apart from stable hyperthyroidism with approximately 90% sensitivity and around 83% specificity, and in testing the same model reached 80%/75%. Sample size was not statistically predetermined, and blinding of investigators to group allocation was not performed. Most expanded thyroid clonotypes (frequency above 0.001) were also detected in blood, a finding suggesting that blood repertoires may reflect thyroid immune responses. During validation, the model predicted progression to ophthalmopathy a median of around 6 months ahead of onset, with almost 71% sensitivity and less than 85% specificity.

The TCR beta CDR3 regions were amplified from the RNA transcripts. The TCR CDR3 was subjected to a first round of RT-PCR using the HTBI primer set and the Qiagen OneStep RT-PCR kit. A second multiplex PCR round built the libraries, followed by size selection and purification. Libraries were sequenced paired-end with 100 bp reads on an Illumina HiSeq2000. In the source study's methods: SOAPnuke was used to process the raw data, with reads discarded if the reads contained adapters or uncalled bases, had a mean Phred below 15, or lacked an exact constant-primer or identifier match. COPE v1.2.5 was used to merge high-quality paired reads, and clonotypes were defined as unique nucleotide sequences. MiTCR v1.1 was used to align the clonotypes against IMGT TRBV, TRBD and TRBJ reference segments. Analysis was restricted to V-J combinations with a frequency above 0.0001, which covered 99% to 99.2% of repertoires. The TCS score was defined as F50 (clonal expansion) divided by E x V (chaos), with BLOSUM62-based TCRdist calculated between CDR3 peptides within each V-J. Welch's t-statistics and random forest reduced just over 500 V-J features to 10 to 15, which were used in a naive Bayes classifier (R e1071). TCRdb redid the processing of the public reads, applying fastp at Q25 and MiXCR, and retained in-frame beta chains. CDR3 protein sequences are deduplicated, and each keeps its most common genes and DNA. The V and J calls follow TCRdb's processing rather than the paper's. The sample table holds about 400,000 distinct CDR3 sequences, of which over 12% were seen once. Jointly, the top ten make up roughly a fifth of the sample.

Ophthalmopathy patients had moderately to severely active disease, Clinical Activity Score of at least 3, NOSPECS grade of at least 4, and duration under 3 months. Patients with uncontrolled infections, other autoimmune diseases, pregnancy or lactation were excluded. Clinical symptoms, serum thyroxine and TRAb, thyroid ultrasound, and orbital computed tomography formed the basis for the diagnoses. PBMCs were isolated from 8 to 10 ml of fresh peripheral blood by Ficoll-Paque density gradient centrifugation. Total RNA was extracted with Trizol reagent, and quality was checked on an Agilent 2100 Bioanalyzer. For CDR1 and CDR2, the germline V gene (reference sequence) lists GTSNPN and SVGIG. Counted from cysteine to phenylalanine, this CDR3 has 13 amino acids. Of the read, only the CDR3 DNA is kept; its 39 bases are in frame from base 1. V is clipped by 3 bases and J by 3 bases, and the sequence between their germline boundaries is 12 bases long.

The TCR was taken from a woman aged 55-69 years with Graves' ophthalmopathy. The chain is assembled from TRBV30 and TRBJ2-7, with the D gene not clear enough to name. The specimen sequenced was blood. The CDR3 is CAWSKDSRYEQYF. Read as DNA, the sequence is TGTGCCTGGAGCAAAGATTCCCGCTACGAGCAGTACTTC.